The sequence of this T cell receptor beta chain was determined in a study of blood T cell repertoires in COVID-19 (dated by TCRdb to about 2020). In the study overall: Samples covering the acute and convalescent phases of COVID-19 were provided by collaborators in the United States, Italy and Spain. The material from the prospective study consisted of cDNA or gDNA derived from T cells, B-cell-depleted T cells, or PBMCs. Nearly every sample came with metadata listing a de-identified subject ID, COVID-19 status, age in years and sex. Where HLA class I and class II types were available, the types were taken from metadata supplied by the sample provider, not from assay-based typing. The samples were drawn from the first 160 participants of the ongoing ImmuneRACE study and from some 1,300 subjects provided by 6 global collaborators. The dataset comprised deeply sampled blood TCRbeta repertoires from subjects exposed to, actively infected with, or recovered from COVID-19. The repertoires were made available in a free public database intended to serve as a resource for research on the immune response to SARS-CoV-2. The paper as a whole reports these results and caveats: How much clinical and demographic metadata was included differed by source and by participant, and the metadata was provided uncurated.

With respect to this clone: The antigen it recognizes is unknown. Base quality data are lacking; no much larger clone is found one base away.

TCRbeta CDR3 regions were amplified from genomic DNA using the immunoSEQ Assay, a bias-controlled multiplex PCR. The paper's processing steps were these. Within the assay, amplification of reference gene primers was used to estimate how many nucleated cells each sample contained. To quantify the absolute abundance of each unique TCRbeta CDR3 rearrangement, sequence reads were collapsed and filtered. For each sample, productive Simpson clonality was calculated by taking the square root of Simpson's diversity index across productive rearrangements. TCRdb carries this immuneACCESS record with in-frame sequences only. Its versions omit some clonotypes, under half of them owing to an unresolved V gene in the studies checked, with the rest unexplained. V and J calls and clone size follow that table, whereas D and trimming were derived from the DNA. The sample has about 180,000 clones on record, approximately 89% of them singletons. Of the sample, 2% to 3% falls within the top ten clones.

Collaborating institutions collected whole blood in K2EDTA tubes following their own protocols. Collaborator samples were shipped for TCRbeta analysis as frozen whole blood, isolated PBMCs, or DNA extracted from either sample type. The specimen sequenced was peripheral blood. This sequence originates from a middle-aged man with active or convalescent COVID-19.

The CDR3: CASSQSQGNNEQFF. The nucleotide sequence reads as follows: TGTGCCAGCAGCCAGTCCCAGGGGAACAATGAGCAGTTCTTC. This chain is built from TRBV3-1 (or the pseudogene TRBV3-2) and TRBJ2-1; the D gene is possibly TRBD1, with 6 bases matching. Measured from the cysteine to the phenylalanine, the CDR3 is 14 residues long. Only the CDR3 DNA stays, 42 bases, in frame from base 1. The germline V gene (reference sequence) supplies CDR1 LGHDT and CDR2 YNNKEL. Deletion took 3 bases off V and 5 bases off J, with a span of 11 bases between the germline ends.